The entry that follows covers one T cell receptor beta chain sequence. The source of the sample is a study of blood T cell repertoires in COVID-19. The wider study: There were acute and convalescent COVID-19 samples, and they came from the United States, Italy and Spain. Sources were T cells, B-cell-depleted T cells, or PBMCs; the material itself was cDNA or gDNA.

The V segment lost 2 bases and the J segment 5 bases; nucleotides outside the gene matches: 5. CDR3 length equals 15 residues. Germline V gene sequence: CDR1 ENHRY, CDR2 SYGVKD. Clones were sequenced by immunoSEQ multiplex PCR, and TCRdb holds only the in-frame ones, with some missing. The table has tens of thousands of clones, over 65% seen once; the top ten hold approximately 5.4%. Sequencing was carried out using peripheral blood. V usage is TRBV10-3 and J usage is TRBJ2-5; the match to TRBD2 covers 10 bases. This TCR was sampled from a man over 45 with active or convalescent COVID-19. The CDR3: CAISEDSGGWETQYF. The CDR3 DNA reads as TGTGCCATCAGTGAGGATAGCGGGGGGTGGGAGACCCAGTACTTC.